Following are 11 T cell receptor beta chains from one sample sequenced in a study of blood T cell repertoires in COVID-19. Here immunoSEQ multiplex PCR was the method, and the copy in TCRdb shows in-frame clones only, minus some. The sample holds 68,000 or so clones, roughly 84% seen once. Material for sequencing was peripheral blood. The receptors stem from a man between 65 and 79 years old with active or convalescent COVID-19.

The V gene is TRBV11-1, the J gene TRBJ2-3; 8 bases agree with TRBD2. V lost 4 bases to trimming and J lost 0 bases; unmatched junction nucleotides: 6. Germline V gene sequence: CDR1 SGHAT, CDR2 FQDESV (reference sequence). The CDR3 is made up of 16 amino acids. CDR3 DNA: TGTGCCAGCAGCTACGGTCAGCGGGGGAGCACAGATACGCAGTATTTT. Protein: CASSYGQRGSTDTQYF.

This chain uses TRBV5-1 with TRBJ2-1, with TRBD2 matching over 9 bases. The germline gives CDR1 SGHRS, CDR2 YFSETQ. V lost 4 bases and J lost 6; bases outside the gene matches: 8. The CDR3 length is 15 residues. CDR3 DNA sequence: TGCGCCAGCAGCGGATGGGCTAGCGGGGCCAATGAGCAGTTCTTC. As protein: CASSGWASGANEQFF.

The chain joins TRBV11-2 to TRBJ2-2; 8 bases align to TRBD2. With V trimmed by 4 bases and J by 8 bases, 6 bases remained unmatched. The length of the CDR3 is 14 residues. Germline V gives CDR1 SGHAT, CDR2 FQNNGV. CDR3 loop: CASSSLAGLGELFF. The CDR3 DNA reads TGTGCCAGCAGCTCCCTAGCGGGCCTAGGGGAGCTGTTTTTT.

V usage is TRBV14 and J usage is TRBJ2-3, with D tentatively TRBD2 (6 bases). Between the trimmed V and J ends, which lost 2 bases and 1 base, there was a span of 13 bases. CDR3 length equals 16 residues. Per the germline V gene, CDR1 is SGHDN and CDR2 is FVKESK. The CDR3 loop is CASSQRILARTDTQYF. CDR3 DNA: TGTGCCAGCAGCCAACGTATTCTAGCGCGCACAGATACGCAGTATTTT.

The CDR3 DNA reads TGTGCCAGCAGCTTAACGGGACAGGGCTACGAGCAGTACTTC. Translating gives CASSLTGQGYEQYF. V and J are TRBV7-3 and TRBJ2-7; 9 bases align to TRBD1. V lost 0 bases, J lost 3 bases, and 0 bases stayed unmatched. From germline, CDR1 is SGHTA and CDR2 FQGTGA. This CDR3 has 14 residues.

The chain has TRBV10-3 and TRBJ1-5, with TRBD1 identical over 8 bases. The germline CDR1 and CDR2 sequences are ENHRY and SYGVKD. After removal of 7 bases from V and 4 bases from J, the junction contained 3 bases not matched to a gene. CDR3 length: 13 residues. CDR3 amino acids: CAIKGQENQPQHF. The CDR3 DNA sequence: TGTGCCATCAAGGGACAGGAGAATCAGCCCCAGCATTTT.

V usage is TRBV6-5 and J usage is TRBJ2-1, with 13 bases that match TRBD2. Trimming removed 6 bases from V and 9 bases from J; junction bases left unmatched: 8. The germline V gene encodes CDR1 MNHEY and CDR2 SVGAGI. The CDR3 runs 15 residues. This CDR3 reads CASSTGTSGTSEQFF. CDR3 in DNA: TGTGCCAGCAGCACCGGGACTAGCGGGACTTCTGAGCAGTTCTTC.

The CDR3 DNA reads TGTGCCACCACGGTAGGCAGGGGGATTACTGAAGCTTTCTTT. It codes for CATTVGRGITEAFF. The gene calls are TRBV15 and TRBJ1-1; 7 bases are shared with TRBD1. V lost 7 bases and J lost 5; bases outside the gene matches: 10. Per the germline V gene, CDR1 is LNHNV and CDR2 is YYDKDF (reference sequence). This CDR3 region has 14 residues.

The chain carries TRBV7-6 and TRBJ1-2; 7 bases fit TRBD1. The CDR3 extends over 16 amino acids. J gave up 7 bases and V 3 bases, and 14 bases lay outside the gene matches. In germline, CDR1 is SGHVS, CDR2 FNYEAQ. The CDR3 loop reads CASSLHGGRGFGGYTF. The DNA of the CDR3 is TGTGCCAGCAGCTTGCATGGGGGCAGGGGGTTCGGTGGCTACACCTTC.

CDR3 region: CATSRDQGQGGEKLFF. CDR3 in DNA: TGTGCCACCAGCAGAGATCAAGGACAGGGCGGGGAAAAACTGTTTTTT. This sequence joins TRBV15 and TRBJ1-4; TRBD1 matches at 8 bases. The CDR3 contains 16 residues. Germline CDR1 reads LNHNV; CDR2 reads YYDKDF (reference sequence). Trimming removed 0 bases from V and 8 bases from J; junction bases left unmatched: 8. Looking up the rest from reference TRBV15 and TRBJ1-4 gives the full variable domain: DAMVIQNPRYQVTQFGKPVTLSCSQTLNHNVMYWYQQKSSQAPKLLFHYYDKDFNNEADTPDNFQSRRPNTSFCFLDIRSPGLGDTAMYLCATSRDQGQGGEKLFFGSGTQLSVL.

CDR3 DNA: TGTGCCAGCAGCCATGGGGGAGGCACTGAAGCTTTCTTT. Protein product: CASSHGGGTEAFF. The rearrangement uses TRBV3-1 (or the pseudogene TRBV3-2) and TRBJ1-1; maybe TRBD1 (5 bases). V dropped 3 bases and J dropped 4 bases, with 9 bases sitting between them. This CDR3 is 13 amino acids long. The V gene's germline CDR1 is LGHDT and CDR2 YNNKEL (reference sequence).